These 16 T cell receptor beta chains share one sample of origin, sequenced in a study of blood T cell repertoires in COVID-19. Sequencing used immunoSEQ multiplex PCR; TCRdb keeps in-frame clones, though not all of them. The sample records around 200,000 clones, over 75% being singletons. Sequenced input: peripheral blood. The receptor set was obtained from a middle-aged man with active or convalescent COVID-19.

This clone was detected once. The chain carries TRBV6-6 and TRBJ2-2; 10 bases agree with TRBD2. Germline-derived CDR1 and CDR2 are MNHNY and SVGAGI (reference sequence). The CDR3 runs 16 residues. Trimming took 4 bases from V and 5 from J; bases not matched to a gene: 7. The CDR3 bases are TGTGCCAGCAGTTCCCCTACTAGCGGGGTGACCGGGGAGCTGTTTTTT. This gives the protein CASSSPTSGVTGELFF.

The gene calls are TRBV30 and TRBJ1-2; 7 bases line up with TRBD1. There are 13 residues in the CDR3. Looked up from germline, CDR1 is GTSNPN and CDR2 is SVGIG (reference sequence). The ends lost 0 bases at V and 3 bases at J; junction bases unmatched: 1. The CDR3 loop is CAWSVGTDYGYTF. CDR3 coding DNA: TGTGCCTGGAGTGTTGGGACAGACTATGGCTACACCTTC.

This clone was counted between two and nine times. The chain is built from TRBV7-9 and TRBJ1-2; D is perhaps TRBD1 (6 bases). The ends were cut back, 5 bases at V and 8 bases at J, with 12 bases in the middle. This CDR3 has 12 residues. Germline V gene lookup returns CDR1 SEHNR and CDR2 FQNEAQ (reference sequence). The CDR3: CASSPTTGGYTF. CDR3 sequence (DNA): TGTGCCAGCAGCCCAACGACAGGAGGCTACACCTTC.

V and J are TRBV5-1 and TRBJ1-1; D gene ambiguous. The CDR3 loop spans 14 amino acids. Germline CDR1 is SGHRS and CDR2 is YFSETQ. V lost 0 bases and J 1 base, leaving 7 bases between the germline ends. The CDR3 is CASSLGGPNTEAFF. For the CDR3, the DNA is TGCGCCAGCAGCTTGGGCGGCCCGAACACTGAAGCTTTCTTT.

The CDR3 sequence is CSVRQTGELFF. The CDR3 nucleotides are TGCAGCGTAAGACAGACCGGGGAGCTGTTTTTT. The gene calls are TRBV29-1 and TRBJ2-2, with D tentatively TRBD1 (5 bases). In germline, CDR1 is SQVTM, CDR2 ANQGSEA. CDR3 length: 11 amino acids. V lost 6 bases, J lost 5 bases, and 7 bases lay in between.

The chain uses TRBV7-9 and TRBJ1-6, with D hard to call. V lost 6 bases, J lost 7 bases, and 7 bases lay in between. Per the germline V gene, CDR1 is SEHNR and CDR2 is FQNEAQ (reference sequence). This CDR3 has 12 amino acids. CDR3 sequence (DNA): TGTGCCAGCAGGGAGATGAATTCACCCCTCCACTTT. This translates into CASREMNSPLHF.

This chain joins TRBV3-1 (or the pseudogene TRBV3-2) and TRBJ1-2; 7 bases line up with TRBD1. There are 18 residues in the CDR3. V lost 4 bases, J lost 5 bases, and 19 bases stayed unmatched. Germline CDR1 and CDR2: LGHDT and YNNKEL (reference sequence). CDR3 loop: CASSRTGSGFSNSYGYTF. DNA of the CDR3: TGTGCCAGCAGCCGGACAGGATCCGGATTTTCAAATTCGTATGGCTACACCTTC.

The chain uses TRBV24-1 and TRBJ2-3, with a weak D call TRBD2 (7 bases). Trimming stripped 4 bases from V and 8 bases from J, with 15 bases between. This CDR3 is built from 14 residues. The germline V gene encodes CDR1 KGHDR and CDR2 SFDVKD. CDR3 nucleotide sequence: TGTGCCACCAGTGAGATCGGGGGGCGCAGTACGCAGTATTTT. Translation: CATSEIGGRSTQYF.

The chain has TRBV5-4 and TRBJ1-2, with a possible D match to TRBD1 (5 bases). The CDR3 runs to 12 residues. V was shortened by 3 bases and J by 5 bases, with 8 bases between the two germline ends. Per germline, CDR1 SGHNT and CDR2 YYREEE (reference sequence). CDR3 nucleotides: TGTGCCAGCAGCTCGACAGCATATGGCTACACCTTC. Its translation is CASSSTAYGYTF. The complete variable domain, with remaining parts taken from reference TRBV5-4 and TRBJ1-2, reads ETGVTQSPTHLIKTRGQQVTLRCSSQSGHNTVSWYQQALGQGPQFIFQYYREEENGRGNFPPRFSGLQFPNYSSELNVNALELDDSALYLCASSSTAYGYTFGSGTRLTVV.

The chain has TRBV21-1 and TRBJ1-1; TRBD1 is the table's D call, not checked against the DNA. TRBV21-1 corresponds to a pseudogene. The CDR3 runs 14 residues. The CDR3 is CASSKRGQNTEAFF. In DNA, the CDR3 is TGTGCCAGCAGCAAAAGGGGACAGAACACTGAAGCTTTCTTT.

This CDR3 is CASSLVYGGAHEQFF. CDR3 bases: TGTGCCAGCAGCTTAGTCTACGGGGGGGCACATGAGCAGTTCTTC. The chain has TRBV7-8 and TRBJ2-1; 8 bases align to TRBD2. Germline trimming cut 1 base from V and 8 bases from J; bases unmatched to any gene: 7. This CDR3 has 15 residues. Germline V gene sequence: CDR1 SGHVS, CDR2 FQNEAQ.

This clone was counted a few times. The V and J genes are TRBV5-5 and TRBJ1-3; D is ambiguous. In germline, CDR1 is SGHKS, CDR2 YYEKEE (reference sequence). CDR3 length: 16 residues. V was pared by 0 bases and J by 0 bases, with 10 bases between. The CDR3 loop reads CASSLVFWSSGNTIYF. The CDR3 DNA reads as TGTGCCAGCAGCTTGGTATTCTGGAGCTCTGGAAACACCATATATTTT. The whole variable domain, filled in from reference TRBV5-5 and TRBJ1-3, reads DAGVTQSPTHLIKTRGQQVTLRCSPISGHKSVSWYQQVLGQGPQFIFQYYEKEERGRGNFPDRFSARQFPNYSSELNVNALLLGDSALYLCASSLVFWSSGNTIYFGEGSWLTVV.

The rearrangement uses TRBV6-2 or TRBV6-3 and TRBJ1-5, with a weak D call TRBD1 (5 bases). This CDR3 contains 15 residues. The V end lost 0 bases, the J end lost 1 base, and 7 bases lay between the germline ends. Germline V gene data show CDR1 as MNHEY and CDR2 as SVGEGT. DNA for the CDR3: TGTGCCAGCAGTTACTCGGCAGGGAGCAATCAGCCCCAGCATTTT. This sequence encodes CASSYSAGSNQPQHF.

This clone was seen at least ten times. This rearrangement joins TRBV7-9 to TRBJ1-3, with D uncertain. Trimming took off 1 base at V and 0 bases at J, with 10 bases between the two ends. The CDR3 has 16 residues. Germline assignment: CDR1 SEHNR and CDR2 FQNEAQ (reference sequence). The CDR3 nucleotides read TGTGCCAGCAGCTTAGGATCCAGGCCCTCTGGAAACACCATATATTTT. Its translation: CASSLGSRPSGNTIYF.

This clone was counted a single time. The V and J genes are TRBV12-3 or TRBV12-4 and TRBJ2-7; D unresolved. Trimming took off 5 bases at V and 2 bases at J, with 10 bases between the two ends. CDR3 length: 13 residues. CDR3 DNA: TGTGCCAGCAGTCCCAGACGGGCCTACGAGCAGTACTTC. Amino acid sequence: CASSPRRAYEQYF.

V is TRBV18 and J is TRBJ1-2; 7 nucleotides line up with TRBD1. CDR1 and CDR2 from the germline V gene are KGHSH and LQKENI. The CDR3 has 15 residues. The V and J ends lost 3 bases and 6 bases, in that order; junction bases with no gene match: 10. The CDR3 loop reads CASSPVSYTGDGYTF. The CDR3 nucleotides read TGTGCCAGCTCACCCGTTTCTTATACAGGGGATGGCTACACCTTC.